The 15 T cell receptor beta chains listed next were all sequenced from one sample in a study of T cell clonotyping in hematopoietic cell transplantation. The method was immunoSEQ multiplex PCR; TCRdb's version includes in-frame clones alone and lacks a portion of them. The repertoire holds about 12,000 clones, with 72% as singletons. The sample was peripheral blood mononuclear cells, taken 180 days after allogeneic stem cell transplant. These receptors all come from a male patient aged 55 to 69 who had an allogeneic stem cell transplant from an unrelated donor, so the T cells may come from the graft donor. Some clones in this sample may be carry-over from other donors' samples.

This clone turned up a few times. The V gene is TRBV20-1, the J gene TRBJ1-2; 7 positions match TRBD1. The V segment lost 5 bases and the J segment 4 bases; nucleotides outside the gene matches: 1. The CDR3 has 11 amino acids. Germline values: CDR1 DFQATT, CDR2 SNEGSKA (reference sequence). The CDR3 DNA sequence: TGCAGTGCTCAGGGGGGCTATGGCTACACCTTC. Translated: CSAQGGYGYTF.

As DNA, the CDR3 is TGTGCCAGCAGCTTAGGACCGGTTGGATACACTGAAGCTTTCTTT. Translated: CASSLGPVGYTEAFF. V and J are TRBV11-2 and TRBJ1-1; D is ambiguous. CDR1 and CDR2 (germline): SGHAT, FQNNGV. This CDR3 comprises 15 residues. The V end was cut by 1 base, the J end by 3 bases, with 12 bases between.

The J gene is TRBJ1-1, the V gene TRBV14; D possibly corresponds to TRBD1 (5 bases). V lost 4 bases to trimming and J lost 1 base, with 10 bases between them. Germline CDR1 and CDR2: SGHDN and FVKESK. This CDR3 is 14 amino acids long. The CDR3 DNA follows: TGTGCCAGCAGCCCGACAGTATCGAACACTGAAGCTTTCTTT. Protein product: CASSPTVSNTEAFF. The full variable domain, with the rest looked up from reference TRBV14 and TRBJ1-1, is EAGVTQFPSHSVIEKGQTVTLRCDPISGHDNLYWYRRVMGKEIKFLLHFVKESKQDESGMPNNRFLAERTGGTYSTLKVQPAELEDSGVYFCASSPTVSNTEAFFGQGTRLTVV.

The V call is TRBV30, the J call TRBJ1-2, with no clear D. Germline CDR1 reads GTSNPN; CDR2 reads SVGIG (reference sequence). The V end lost 1 base, the J end lost 6 bases, and 12 bases lay between the germline ends. This CDR3 region has 13 residues. CDR3 region: CAWSEGYGDGYTF. The DNA of the CDR3 is TGTGCCTGGAGTGAGGGTTACGGAGATGGCTACACCTTC. Based on the CDR3 plus reference TRBV30 and TRBJ1-2, the full variable domain is SQTIHQWPATLVQPVGSPLSLECTVEGTSNPNLYWYRQAAGRGLQLLFYSVGIGQISSEVPQNLSASRPQDRQFILSSKKLLLSDSGFYLCAWSEGYGDGYTFGSGTRLTVV.

In this sample, this clone turned up once. The V and J genes are TRBV30 and TRBJ1-1; no clear D gene. With 2 bases removed from V and 11 bases from J, the gap between germline ends came to 15 bases. The CDR3 is made up of 12 amino acids. Germline V gene data show CDR1 as GTSNPN and CDR2 as SVGIG (reference sequence). CDR3 amino acids: CAWSSDDLTAFF. Written as DNA, the CDR3 is TGTGCCTGGAGTTCAGACGACCTAACGGCTTTCTTT.

This chain joins TRBV2 and TRBJ2-2; D uncertain. V lost 8 bases and J lost 5, with 18 bases in between. The CDR3 totals 15 residues. Germline CDR1 reads SNHLY; CDR2 reads FYNNEI. The CDR3 DNA sequence: TGTGCCAGCGGTACAATCCGGCAGGCAACCGGGGAGCTGTTTTTT. This codes for CASGTIRQATGELFF. Combining the CDR3 with reference TRBV2 and TRBJ2-2 gives the whole variable domain EPEVTQTPSHQVTQMGQEVILRCVPISNHLYFYWYRQILGQKVEFLVSFYNNEISEKSEIFDDQFSVERPDGSNFTLKIRSTKLEDSAMYFCASGTIRQATGELFFGEGSRLTVL.

The chain carries TRBV7-9 and TRBJ1-1; D possibly corresponds to TRBD1 (5 bases). This CDR3 has 12 amino acids. Looked up from germline, CDR1 is SEHNR and CDR2 is FQNEAQ (reference sequence). Trimming took off 5 bases at V and 7 bases at J, with 11 bases between the two ends. This chain's CDR3 is CASSPGAYEAFF. For the CDR3, the DNA is TGTGCCAGCAGCCCCGGGGCCTATGAAGCTTTCTTT.

This chain connects TRBV30 to TRBJ1-1; 10 nucleotides line up with TRBD1. This CDR3 has 15 amino acids. With V trimmed by 2 bases and J by 6 bases, 9 bases remained unmatched. The germline CDR1 and CDR2 sequences are GTSNPN and SVGIG (reference sequence). CDR3 region: CAWSPGQGGRAEAFF. The CDR3 DNA is TGTGCCTGGAGTCCTGGACAGGGGGGGAGGGCTGAAGCTTTCTTT. Complete variable domain (other parts from reference TRBV30 and TRBJ1-1): SQTIHQWPATLVQPVGSPLSLECTVEGTSNPNLYWYRQAAGRGLQLLFYSVGIGQISSEVPQNLSASRPQDRQFILSSKKLLLSDSGFYLCAWSPGQGGRAEAFFGQGTRLTVV.

The chain is built from TRBV30 and TRBJ1-5; 7 bases match TRBD1. Germline V lookup: CDR1 GTSNPN, CDR2 SVGIG (reference sequence). V dropped 2 bases and J dropped 3; count of bases not matched to a gene: 4. The CDR3 contains 14 residues. The CDR3 is CAWSRGTVNQPQHF. The CDR3 DNA reads as TGTGCCTGGAGTAGAGGGACAGTCAATCAGCCCCAGCATTTT.

The V and J genes are TRBV10-3 and TRBJ2-5, with D tentatively TRBD2 (7 bases). Germline V gives CDR1 ENHRY, CDR2 SYGVKD. The CDR3 sequence is 14 residues long. The germline V and J ends were trimmed by 8 bases and 4 bases, with 17 bases remaining between them. CDR3 sequence (DNA): TGTGCCATCGGCCTTGAGGGGGGGAGAGAGACCCAGTACTTC. This codes for CAIGLEGGRETQYF.

The chain recombines TRBV2 with TRBJ2-7; D is possibly TRBD1 (6 bases). CDR1 is SNHLY and CDR2 is FYNNEI in the germline V gene. The CDR3 spans 16 residues. V was cut by 1 base and J by 7 bases, with 20 bases left in between. The CDR3 DNA follows: TGTGCCAGCAGTGAAGAGATTCAGGCAGGGGCGCAGGAGCAGTACTTC. It is translated as CASSEEIQAGAQEQYF.

This sequence joins TRBV7-3 and TRBJ2-7; no clear D. Germline assignment: CDR1 SGHTA and CDR2 FQGTGA. The CDR3 is 13 residues long. V lost 0 bases, J lost 2 bases, and 5 bases lay in between. The CDR3 reads CASSLTGTYEQYF. CDR3 DNA: TGTGCCAGCAGCTTAACTGGGACCTACGAGCAGTACTTC.

The chain has TRBV4-1 and TRBJ1-1, with D possibly being TRBD1 (6 bases). Germline lookup yields CDR1 MGHRA and CDR2 YSYEKL. Trimming removed 4 bases at V and 7 bases at J, with 19 bases between. This CDR3 contains 15 residues. CDR3 nucleotides: TGCGCCAGCAGCCTACGAAATGGGGGGCACGGTGAAGCTTTCTTT. Encoded protein: CASSLRNGGHGEAFF.

V and J are TRBV20-1 and TRBJ2-5; 10 nucleotides line up with TRBD1. Germline CDR1 DFQATT, CDR2 SNEGSKA (reference sequence). V was pared by 7 bases and J by 4 bases, with 0 bases of the junction left unmatched. This CDR3 has 11 amino acids. The CDR3 DNA sequence: TGCAGTGGGACAGGGGGAGAGACCCAGTACTTC. This sequence encodes CSGTGGETQYF.

This clone was found once. The chain carries TRBV6-1 and TRBJ2-7; 8 nucleotides agree with TRBD1. Trimming removed 3 bases from V and 4 bases from J; junction bases left unmatched: 11. This CDR3 has 16 residues. Germline V CDR1 and CDR2: MNHNS, SASEGT. The CDR3 loop is CASSDFSAGGRYEQYF. The CDR3 DNA follows: TGTGCCAGCAGTGATTTTTCGGCAGGGGGCCGGTACGAGCAGTACTTC.